This T cell receptor beta chain was found in a study of OX40 agonist ivuxolimab in advanced cancers. J was trimmed by 7 bases and V by 4 bases; bases with no gene match: 9. Germline V gene sequence: CDR1 SQVTM, CDR2 ANQGSEA. The CDR3 length is 13 residues. Data came from immunoSEQ multiplex PCR; TCRdb stores just in-frame clones and leaves some out. The sample yields under 20,000 clones, 80% to 90% seen once. The receptor was isolated from an adult with an advanced solid tumor such as melanoma, head and neck, liver or kidney cancer. This sequence joins TRBV29-1 and TRBJ1-2; 7 bases map to TRBD1. This material consisted of CD4+ or CD8+ T cells sorted from blood, taken in a trial of the OX40 agonist ivuxolimab. The CDR3 loop is CSVGPSAGGGYTF. CDR3 coding DNA: TGCAGCGTTGGGCCCTCGGCAGGGGGTGGCTACACCTTC.